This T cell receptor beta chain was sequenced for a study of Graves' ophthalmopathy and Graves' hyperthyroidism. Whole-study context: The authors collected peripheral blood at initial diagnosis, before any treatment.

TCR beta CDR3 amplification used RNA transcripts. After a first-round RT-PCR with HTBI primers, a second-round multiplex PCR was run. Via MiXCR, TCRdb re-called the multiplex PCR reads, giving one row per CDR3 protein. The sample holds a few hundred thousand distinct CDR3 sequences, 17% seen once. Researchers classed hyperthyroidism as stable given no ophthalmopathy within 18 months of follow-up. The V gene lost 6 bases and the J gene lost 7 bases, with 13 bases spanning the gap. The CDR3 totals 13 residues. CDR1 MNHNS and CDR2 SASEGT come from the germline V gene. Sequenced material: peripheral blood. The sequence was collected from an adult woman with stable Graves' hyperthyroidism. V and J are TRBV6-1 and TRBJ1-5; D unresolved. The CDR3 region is CASSPGRLQPQHF. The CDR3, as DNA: TGTGCCAGCAGCCCCGGGAGGCTCCAGCCCCAGCATTTT.